Presented here are 22 T cell receptor beta chains from one specimen sequenced in a study of T cell responses to AZD1222 COVID-19 vaccine (dated by TCRdb to the early 2020s). According to the study, the label for this sample's time point signals: baseline before first vaccination. Preparation of the library involved the immunoSEQ multiplex PCR assay. TCRdb mirrors the immuneACCESS table, restricted to in-frame sequences. Some clones are absent from its copies; in checked studies, under half trace to an unresolved V gene, and the reason for the others is unknown. This sample gives roughly 71,000 clones in total; roughly 85% of them show up just once. The ten largest account for about 20% of the sample. The sample was peripheral blood, taken on day 0 of AZD1222 vaccination. The receptors originated from an adult in good health.

This rearrangement joins TRBV11-3 to TRBJ2-7; D unresolved. The CDR3 length is 13 residues. The ends were cut back, 1 base at V and 7 bases at J, with 11 bases in the middle. Germline V lookup: CDR1 SGHNT, CDR2 YENEEA. Here the CDR3 reads CASSLGGSREQYF. In DNA, the CDR3 is TGTGCCAGCAGCTTAGGGGGTAGCCGGGAGCAGTACTTC.

The gene calls are TRBV24-1 and TRBJ1-5; D is undetermined. Germline V gene sequence: CDR1 KGHDR, CDR2 SFDVKD. V was cut by 4 bases and J by 2 bases, with 8 bases left in between. The CDR3 has 14 amino acids. CDR3 DNA sequence: TGTGCCACCAGTGAGGGGAACCGCAATCAGCCCCAGCATTTT. Amino acid sequence: CATSEGNRNQPQHF.

The chain employs TRBV4-1 and TRBJ2-3; maybe TRBD2 (6 bases). CDR1 and CDR2 from the germline V gene are MGHRA and YSYEKL. The CDR3 sequence is 16 residues long. V gave up 4 bases and J gave up 0 bases, with 14 bases separating them. CDR3 sequence (DNA): TGCGCCAGCAGCCCCACGGGGCGGGGCAGCACAGATACGCAGTATTTT. It translates to CASSPTGRGSTDTQYF.

The chain links TRBV19 to TRBJ1-5; D ambiguous. The CDR3 is made up of 14 amino acids. Trimming removed 4 bases from V and 3 bases from J, with 10 bases in between. Germline CDR1 reads LNHDA; CDR2 reads SQIVND (reference sequence). CDR3 sequence (DNA): TGTGCCAGTAGTACCTGGGTAGACAATCAGCCCCAGCATTTT. Protein product: CASSTWVDNQPQHF.

This clone was detected only once. J is TRBJ2-7 and V is TRBV27; 10 bases map to TRBD1. J gave up 7 bases and V 5 bases, and 11 bases lay outside the gene matches. The CDR3 loop spans 15 amino acids. Per the germline V gene, CDR1 is MNHEY and CDR2 is SMNVEV (reference sequence). CDR3 DNA sequence: TGTGCCAGCAGTCCTCCCGGGACAGGGGTTCGAGAGCAGTACTTC. This sequence encodes CASSPPGTGVREQYF.

The V and J genes are TRBV10-1 and TRBJ2-7, with D perhaps being TRBD1 or TRBD2 (6 bases each). The germline V gene has CDR1 WNHNN and CDR2 SYGVQD (reference sequence). With 6 bases removed from V and 6 bases from J, the gap between germline ends came to 21 bases. The length of the CDR3 is 15 residues. The CDR3 DNA sequence: TGCGCCAGCAGCCCAATTGGAGGGGGTTCTAGCGAGCAGTACTTC. Its translation: CASSPIGGGSSEQYF.

The chain links TRBV7-9 to TRBJ2-3; TRBD1 matches at 9 bases. Germline V lookup: CDR1 SEHNR, CDR2 FQNEAQ (reference sequence). The ends lost 3 bases at V and 6 bases at J; junction bases unmatched: 7. The CDR3 runs 15 residues. CDR3 protein: CASSLGQGPSDTQYF. DNA for the CDR3: TGTGCCAGCAGCTTGGGACAGGGCCCCTCGGATACGCAGTATTTT.

V usage is TRBV7-3 and J usage is TRBJ2-1; either TRBD1 or TRBD2 may supply D (5 bases each). This CDR3 region has 16 residues. The ends were cut back, 1 base at V and 0 bases at J, with 10 bases in the middle. From germline, CDR1 is SGHTA and CDR2 FQGTGA. The CDR3 loop reads CASSLNSGASYNEQFF. The CDR3 DNA is TGTGCCAGCAGCTTAAACTCCGGGGCCTCCTACAATGAGCAGTTCTTC.

This clone was seen just once. This chain links TRBV5-5 with TRBJ2-7; 8 nucleotides line up with TRBD1. Per the germline V gene, CDR1 is SGHKS and CDR2 is YYEKEE (reference sequence). This CDR3 spans 12 amino acids. V lost 2 bases and J lost 6; bases outside the gene matches: 1. The CDR3 region is CASSFDRGEQYF. In DNA form, the CDR3 reads TGTGCCAGCAGCTTCGACAGGGGCGAGCAGTACTTC.

J is TRBJ1-2 and V is TRBV7-9; 9 bases match TRBD1. CDR1 and CDR2 from the germline V gene are SEHNR and FQNEAQ (reference sequence). The CDR3 extends over 14 amino acids. Trimming at V came to 3 bases and at J to 4 bases, leaving 3 bases not matched to a gene. CDR3 amino acids: CASSFDRGFYGYTF. The CDR3 nucleotides are TGTGCCAGCAGCTTCGACAGGGGGTTCTATGGCTACACCTTC.

This rearrangement joins TRBV7-2 to TRBJ1-1; D remains ambiguous. Germline V gives CDR1 SGHTA, CDR2 FQGNSA. The CDR3 length is 13 residues. Trimming shortened V by 6 bases and J by 1 base, and 9 bases separated the two germline ends. The CDR3 is CASRHEGNTEAFF. In DNA, the CDR3 is TGTGCCAGCAGACATGAGGGGAACACTGAAGCTTTCTTT.

The chain couples TRBV11-3 to TRBJ2-3; 7 nucleotides match TRBD2. The CDR3 covers 15 residues. Germline loops: CDR1 SGHNT, CDR2 YENEEA. V was pared by 3 bases and J by 3 bases, with 6 bases of the junction left unmatched. The CDR3 spells CASSFGGGSTDTQYF. The CDR3 nucleotides read TGTGCCAGCAGCTTTGGCGGGGGTTCAACAGATACGCAGTATTTT.

J is TRBJ1-1 and V is TRBV3-1 (or the pseudogene TRBV3-2); the D gene is possibly TRBD1 (6 bases). This CDR3 has 15 residues. V gave up 3 bases and J gave up 1 base, with 12 bases separating them. Germline CDR1 LGHDT, CDR2 YNNKEL (reference sequence). The CDR3 loop is CASSQGYRANTEAFF. CDR3 DNA: TGTGCCAGCAGCCAGGGCTACAGGGCGAACACTGAAGCTTTCTTT.

The rearrangement links TRBV14 to TRBJ2-7, with 8 bases that match TRBD1. The CDR3 length is 14 residues. The ends lost 3 bases at V and 4 bases at J; junction bases unmatched: 5. Germline loops: CDR1 SGHDN, CDR2 FVKESK. The CDR3 DNA reads as TGTGCCAGCAGCCAGTGGGACAGGATATACGAGCAGTACTTC. Translated: CASSQWDRIYEQYF. Filled out from reference TRBV14 and TRBJ2-7, the complete variable domain reads EAGVTQFPSHSVIEKGQTVTLRCDPISGHDNLYWYRRVMGKEIKFLLHFVKESKQDESGMPNNRFLAERTGGTYSTLKVQPAELEDSGVYFCASSQWDRIYEQYFGPGTRLTVT.

The chain employs TRBV12-3 or TRBV12-4 and TRBJ1-2; D is perhaps TRBD1 (6 bases). The CDR3 contains 13 residues. Trimming took 6 bases from V and 6 from J, leaving 14 bases between them. CDR3 nucleotides: TGTGCCAGCAGGGAAACTACAGGGCATGGCTACACCTTC. Amino acids: CASRETTGHGYTF.

Regarding this clone: The germline gene is not matched at one end of the junction; a read error may be the cause. The sample contains more than one DNA sequence encoding this CDR3. The rearrangement joins TRBV5-1 to TRBJ1-6; 8 bases align to TRBD1. Germline V gene lookup returns CDR1 SGHRS and CDR2 YFSETQ. The CDR3 totals 14 residues. The CDR3 sequence is CASRLDRVNSPLHF. The CDR3 region has the DNA TGCGCCAGCAGATTGGACAGGGTTAATTCACCTCTCCACTTT.

V is TRBV5-1 and J is TRBJ2-7; D not resolved. The germline V and J ends were trimmed by 0 bases and 0 bases, with 4 bases remaining between them. Germline CDR1 reads SGHRS; CDR2 reads YFSETQ. CDR3 length equals 13 residues. The CDR3 DNA reads as TGCGCCAGCAGCTTGGCGTACTCCTACGAGCAGTACTTC. It translates to CASSLAYSYEQYF.

This clone showed up just once. The chain is built from TRBV6-5 and TRBJ1-1; no clear D. This CDR3 comprises 11 residues. The germline V gene encodes CDR1 MNHEY and CDR2 SVGAGI. The DNA of the CDR3 is TGTGCTGTTACGACCAACACTGAAGCTTTCTTT. It codes for CAVTTNTEAFF.

The chain links TRBV3-1 (or the pseudogene TRBV3-2) to TRBJ2-2; unclear D gene. This CDR3 has 12 residues. The germline V and J ends were trimmed by 4 bases and 7 bases, with 7 bases remaining between them. Germline loops: CDR1 LGHDT, CDR2 YNNKEL (reference sequence). In DNA, the CDR3 is TGTGCCAGCAGCCTCCCTAACGGGGAGCTGTTTTTT. Residues: CASSLPNGELFF.

The V gene is TRBV4-1, the J gene TRBJ2-7; D gene ambiguous. This CDR3 region has 16 residues. The V gene's germline CDR1 is MGHRA and CDR2 YSYEKL. V lost 0 bases and J lost 0, with 12 bases in between. CDR3 bases: TGCGCCAGCAGCCAAGATACTCTTGCGAGCTCCTACGAGCAGTACTTC. Its translation is CASSQDTLASSYEQYF.

As DNA, the CDR3 is TGTGCCACCGGGGGGCTAGTCGGTGAGCAGTTCTTC. Translated, it gives CATGGLVGEQFF. The chain is built from TRBV7-2 and TRBJ2-1; a possible D gene is TRBD2 (7 bases). CDR3 length: 12 amino acids. The V end lost 10 bases, the J end lost 9 bases, and 16 bases lay between the germline ends. Germline assignment: CDR1 SGHTA and CDR2 FQGNSA.

V gene TRBV11-2 combines with J gene TRBJ1-6; no clear D. CDR3 length equals 15 residues. Between the trimmed V and J ends, which lost 7 bases and 6 bases, there was a span of 16 bases. Per germline, CDR1 SGHAT and CDR2 FQNNGV. As DNA, the CDR3 is TGTGCCAGCACCCTCCTGGGTAGAAGTAATTCACCCCTCCACTTT. It encodes CASTLLGRSNSPLHF.